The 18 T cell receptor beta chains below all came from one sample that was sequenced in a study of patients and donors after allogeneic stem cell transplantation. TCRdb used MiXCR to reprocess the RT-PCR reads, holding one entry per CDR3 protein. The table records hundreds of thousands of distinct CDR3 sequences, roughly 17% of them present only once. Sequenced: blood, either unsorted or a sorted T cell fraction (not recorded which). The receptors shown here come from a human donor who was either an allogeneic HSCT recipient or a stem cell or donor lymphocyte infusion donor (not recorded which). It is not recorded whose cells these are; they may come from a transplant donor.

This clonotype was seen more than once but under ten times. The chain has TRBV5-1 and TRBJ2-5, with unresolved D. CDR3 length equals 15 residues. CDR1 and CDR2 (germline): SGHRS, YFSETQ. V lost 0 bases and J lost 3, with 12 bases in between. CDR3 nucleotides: TGCGCCAGCAGCTTGGTGGGTCGTACAGAAGAGACCCAGTACTTC. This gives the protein CASSLVGRTEETQYF.

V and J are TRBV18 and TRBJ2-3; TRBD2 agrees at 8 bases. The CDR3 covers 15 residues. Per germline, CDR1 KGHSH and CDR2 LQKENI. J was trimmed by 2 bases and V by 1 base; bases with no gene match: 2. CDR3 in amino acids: CASSPLAGPTDTQYF. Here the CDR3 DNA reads TGTGCCAGCTCACCACTAGCGGGGCCCACAGATACGCAGTATTTT. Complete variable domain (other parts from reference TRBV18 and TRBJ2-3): NAGVMQNPRHLVRRRGQEARLRCSPMKGHSHVYWYRQLPEEGLKFMVYLQKENIIDESGMPKERFSAEFPKEGPSILRIQQVVRGDSAAYFCASSPLAGPTDTQYFGPGTRLTVL.

The CDR3 nucleotides are TGTGCCAGCAGCGCGACTAGCGGGGGGGCCGAGGAGCAGTTCTTC. Translation: CASSATSGGAEEQFF. This chain joins TRBV7-9 and TRBJ2-1; 14 bases are shared with TRBD2. The CDR3 has 15 amino acids. The V gene end was trimmed by 5 bases and the J gene end by 10 bases; junction bases not matched to a gene: 7. Germline-derived CDR1 and CDR2 are SEHNR and FQNEAQ (reference sequence).

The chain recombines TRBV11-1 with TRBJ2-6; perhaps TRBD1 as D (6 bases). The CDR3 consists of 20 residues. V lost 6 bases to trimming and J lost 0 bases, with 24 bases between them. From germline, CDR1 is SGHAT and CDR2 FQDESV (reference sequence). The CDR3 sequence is CASSSRPGHLLSSGANVLTF. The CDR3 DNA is TGTGCCAGCAGTTCGAGACCGGGACACTTACTTAGCTCTGGGGCCAACGTCCTGACTTTC.

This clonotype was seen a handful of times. CDR3 protein: CSARRVAGLYEQYF. The CDR3 DNA reads as TGCAGTGCTCGCAGAGTGGCGGGACTCTACGAGCAGTACTTC. This rearrangement joins TRBV20-1 to TRBJ2-7; tentatively, D is TRBD2 (6 bases). The germline V and J ends were trimmed by 5 bases and 3 bases, with 17 bases remaining between them. The CDR3 covers 14 residues. The V gene's germline CDR1 is DFQATT and CDR2 SNEGSKA (reference sequence).

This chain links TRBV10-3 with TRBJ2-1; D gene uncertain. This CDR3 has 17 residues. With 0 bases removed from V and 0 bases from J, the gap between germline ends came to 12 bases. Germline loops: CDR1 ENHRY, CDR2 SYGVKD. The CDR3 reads CAISESLSANSYNEQFF. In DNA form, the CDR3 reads TGTGCCATCAGTGAGTCACTCAGCGCGAACTCCTACAATGAGCAGTTCTTC.

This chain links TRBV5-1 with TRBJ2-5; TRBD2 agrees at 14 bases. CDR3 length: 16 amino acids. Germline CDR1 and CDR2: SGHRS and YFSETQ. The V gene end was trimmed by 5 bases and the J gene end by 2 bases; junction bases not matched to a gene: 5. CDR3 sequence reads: CASSSTSGRVQETQYF. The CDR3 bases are TGCGCCAGCAGTTCGACTAGCGGGAGGGTACAAGAGACCCAGTACTTC.

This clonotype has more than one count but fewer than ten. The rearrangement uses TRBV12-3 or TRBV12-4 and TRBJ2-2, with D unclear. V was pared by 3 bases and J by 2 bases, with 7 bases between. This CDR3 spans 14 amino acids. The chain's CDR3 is CASSFLRNTGELFF. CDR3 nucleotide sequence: TGTGCCAGCAGTTTCTTGCGCAACACCGGGGAGCTGTTTTTT.

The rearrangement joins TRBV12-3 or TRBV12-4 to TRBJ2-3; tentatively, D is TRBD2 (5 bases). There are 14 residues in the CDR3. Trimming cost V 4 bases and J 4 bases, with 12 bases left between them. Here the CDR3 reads CASSSSPPPDTQYF. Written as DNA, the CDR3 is TGTGCCAGCAGTTCTAGCCCACCGCCAGATACGCAGTATTTT.

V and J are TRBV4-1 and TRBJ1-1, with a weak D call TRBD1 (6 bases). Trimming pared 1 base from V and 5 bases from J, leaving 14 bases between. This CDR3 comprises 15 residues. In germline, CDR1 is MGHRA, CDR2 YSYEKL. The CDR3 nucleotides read TGCGCCAGCAGCCAAGGAGCAGGGGCTTATACTGAAGCTTTCTTT. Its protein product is CASSQGAGAYTEAFF.

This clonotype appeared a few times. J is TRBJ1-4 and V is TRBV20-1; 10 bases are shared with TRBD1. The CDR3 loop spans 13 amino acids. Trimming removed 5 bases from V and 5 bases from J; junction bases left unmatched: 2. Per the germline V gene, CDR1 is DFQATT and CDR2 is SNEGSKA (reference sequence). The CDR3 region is CSARTGGNEKLFF. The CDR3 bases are TGCAGTGCTCGGACAGGGGGAAATGAAAAACTGTTTTTT.

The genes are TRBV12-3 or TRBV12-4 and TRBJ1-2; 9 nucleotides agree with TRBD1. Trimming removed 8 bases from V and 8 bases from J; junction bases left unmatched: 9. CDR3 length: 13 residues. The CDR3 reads CASGGQGLWGYTF. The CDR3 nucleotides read TGTGCCAGCGGGGGACAGGGCCTTTGGGGCTACACCTTC.

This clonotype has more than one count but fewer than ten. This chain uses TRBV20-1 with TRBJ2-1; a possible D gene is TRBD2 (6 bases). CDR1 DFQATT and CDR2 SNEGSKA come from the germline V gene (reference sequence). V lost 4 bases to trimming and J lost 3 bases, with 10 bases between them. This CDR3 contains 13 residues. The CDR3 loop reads CSATSANYNEQFF. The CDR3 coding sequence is TGCAGTGCTACTAGCGCCAACTACAATGAGCAGTTCTTC.

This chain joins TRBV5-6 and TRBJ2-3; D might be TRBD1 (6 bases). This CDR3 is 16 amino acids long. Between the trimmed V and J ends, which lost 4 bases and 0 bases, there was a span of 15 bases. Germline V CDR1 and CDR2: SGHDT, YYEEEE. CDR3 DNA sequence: TGTGCCAGCAGCCCGCCCAGGGGCTCTAGCACAGATACGCAGTATTTT. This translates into CASSPPRGSSTDTQYF. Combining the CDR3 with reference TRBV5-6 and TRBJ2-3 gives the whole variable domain DAGVTQSPTHLIKTRGQQVTLRCSPKSGHDTVSWYQQALGQGPQFIFQYYEEEERQRGNFPDRFSGHQFPNYSSELNVNALLLGDSALYLCASSPPRGSSTDTQYFGPGTRLTVL.

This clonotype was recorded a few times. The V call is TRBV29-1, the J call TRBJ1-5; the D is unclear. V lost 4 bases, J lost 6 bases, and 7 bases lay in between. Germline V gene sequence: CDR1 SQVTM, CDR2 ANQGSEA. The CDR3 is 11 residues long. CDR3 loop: CSVGSGQPQHF. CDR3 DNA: TGCAGCGTTGGATCGGGTCAGCCCCAGCATTTT.

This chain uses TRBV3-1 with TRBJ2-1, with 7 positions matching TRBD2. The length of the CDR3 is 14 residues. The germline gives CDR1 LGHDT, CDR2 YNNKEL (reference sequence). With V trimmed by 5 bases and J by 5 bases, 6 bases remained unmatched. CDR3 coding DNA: TGTGCCAGCAGCTCCCGGCTAGCGGACAATGAGCAGTTCTTC. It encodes CASSSRLADNEQFF.

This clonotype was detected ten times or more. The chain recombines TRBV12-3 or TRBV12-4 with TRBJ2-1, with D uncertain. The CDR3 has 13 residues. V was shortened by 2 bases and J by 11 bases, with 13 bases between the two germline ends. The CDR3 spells CASSLLLGSKQFF. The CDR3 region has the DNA TGTGCCAGCAGTTTATTATTGGGGTCCAAGCAGTTCTTC.

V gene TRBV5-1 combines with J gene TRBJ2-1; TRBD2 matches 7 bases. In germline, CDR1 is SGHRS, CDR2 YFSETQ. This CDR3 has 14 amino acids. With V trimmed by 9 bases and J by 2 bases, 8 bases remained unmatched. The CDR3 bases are TGCGCCACCACGAGGGAGGGCACCTACAATGAGCAGTTCTTC. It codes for CATTREGTYNEQFF.